This is a list of T cell receptor beta chains from one sample in a study of T cell changes during pregnancy in multiple sclerosis. Data came from immunoSEQ multiplex PCR; TCRdb stores just in-frame clones and leaves some out. This repertoire shows under 65,000 clones, just under 95% found once; its top ten account for about 1.5%. This specimen consisted of peripheral blood, obtained in the second trimester of pregnancy. These receptors all come from a female donor with multiple sclerosis, enrolled in a pregnancy study. The CDR3 runs from the conserved cysteine through the conserved F or W. D genes are given only for firm matches. Part of the rows lack a size; the others show once, few, many or a class for expanded clones.

CDR3aa	CDR3nt	v_gene	j_gene	abundance	d_gene
CASSLDRFEAFF	TGTGCCAGCAGTCTTGACAGGTTTGAAGCTTTCTTT	TRBV28	TRBJ1-1	-	-
CSVARGAVSYNEQFF	TGCAGCGTCGCCCGGGGGGCGGTTTCCTACAATGAGCAGTTCTTC	TRBV29-1	TRBJ2-1	-	-
CASSKVSGYSYEQYF	TGTGCCAGCAGCAAAGTTTCGGGATACTCCTACGAGCAGTACTTC	TRBV21-1	TRBJ2-7	-	-
CAWSVQGGNTIYF	TGTGCCTGGAGTGTACAGGGGGGAAACACCATATATTTT	TRBV30	TRBJ1-3	-	TRBD1
CASRPPGGTGELFF	TGTGCCAGCAGACCGCCGGGGGGAACCGGGGAGCTGTTTTTT	TRBV6-4	TRBJ2-2	-	TRBD2
CASSLRGDGELFF	TGTGCCAGCAGCTTAAGGGGGGACGGGGAGCTGTTTTTT	TRBV7-3	TRBJ2-2	-	-
CASSTGGQEDTQYF	TGCGCCAGCAGCACGGGGGGACAGGAAGATACGCAGTATTTT	TRBV5-1	TRBJ2-3	-	-
CASSRVRSGELFF	TGTGCCAGCAGCCGAGTTCGGTCCGGGGAGCTGTTTTTT	TRBV7-2	TRBJ2-2	-	-
CASSGTITNEKLFF	TGTGCCAGCTCCGGGACAATCACTAATGAAAAACTGTTTTTT	TRBV18	TRBJ1-4	-	-
CASHDQGVLEEKLFF	TGTGCCAGCCACGACCAGGGGGTGTTAGAGGAAAAACTGTTTTTT	TRBV11-2	TRBJ1-4	-	TRBD1
CASSEAGGTYNEQFF	TGTGCCAGCAGTGAAGCGGGAGGAACCTACAATGAGCAGTTCTTC	TRBV2	TRBJ2-1	once	-
CASSRGDRALIGYTF	TGTGCCAGCAGTAGGGGGGACAGGGCCCTTATTGGCTACACCTTC	TRBV2	TRBJ1-2	-	TRBD1
CASSSSSSKGAGELFF	TGCGCCAGCAGCTCTTCTAGCTCGAAGGGGGCCGGGGAGCTGTTTTTT	TRBV5-1	TRBJ2-2	-	-
CASSLFRAPAEAFF	TGTGCCAGCAGCTTATTCAGGGCGCCCGCCGAAGCTTTCTTT	TRBV7-9	TRBJ1-1	-	-
CASSQDPAGDEQYF	TGTGCCAGCAGCCAAGATCCCGCGGGAGACGAGCAGTACTTC	TRBV4-2	TRBJ2-7	-	TRBD2
CASSPQGLMNTEAFF	TGTGCCAGTAGTCCTCAAGGACTGATGAACACTGAAGCTTTCTTT	TRBV19	TRBJ1-1	-	-
CASSFGDNYEQYF	TGTGCCAGCAGTTTTGGGGACAACTACGAGCAGTACTTC	TRBV27	TRBJ2-7	once	-
CASSQPGLPGNEQFF	TGTGCCAGCAGCCAACCGGGACTACCAGGAAATGAGCAGTTCTTC	TRBV4-2	TRBJ2-1	few	TRBD2
CASSGQTSGGTDTQYF	TGCGCCAGCAGTGGTCAGACTAGCGGAGGCACAGATACGCAGTATTTT	TRBV10-1	TRBJ2-3	-	TRBD2
CSATQDSPYEQYF	TGCAGCGCTACCCAGGACTCACCCTACGAGCAGTACTTC	TRBV29-1	TRBJ2-7	-	-
CASSDPGGGFTGELFF	TGTGCCAGCAGCGACCCCGGGGGAGGGTTCACCGGGGAGCTGTTTTTT	TRBV9	TRBJ2-2	-	TRBD2
CASSQSGALDEQYF	TGTGCCAGCAGCCAATCGGGGGCGCTGGACGAGCAGTACTTC	TRBV16	TRBJ2-7	-	-
CASSLASSGRAGETQYF	TGTGCCAGCAGCTTAGCTTCTAGCGGGAGGGCGGGGGAGACCCAGTACTTC	TRBV7-2	TRBJ2-5	-	TRBD2
CASSRTGGAKTDTQYF	TGTGCCAGCAGCAGGACAGGGGGCGCGAAGACAGATACGCAGTATTTT	TRBV5-4	TRBJ2-3	-	TRBD1
CASRQGDPHNEQFF	TGTGCCAGCCGTCAGGGTGACCCACACAATGAGCAGTTCTTC	TRBV18	TRBJ2-1	-	-
CASSLDSGGSGRGNAEQFF	TGTGCCAGCAGCTTAGATTCAGGAGGTAGCGGGAGAGGGAATGCTGAGCAGTTCTTC	TRBV11-2	TRBJ2-1	-	TRBD2
CASSVMSSSYNEQFF	TGTGCCAGCAGCGTAATGTCTAGCAGCTACAATGAGCAGTTCTTC	TRBV9	TRBJ2-1	-	-
CASSHGQGNTEAFF	TGCGCCAGCAGTCACGGACAGGGAAACACTGAAGCTTTCTTT	TRBV5-1	TRBJ1-1	-	TRBD1
CASSPGSRGGTEAFF	TGTGCCAGCTCACCAGGGAGCCGGGGGGGTACTGAAGCTTTCTTT	TRBV18	TRBJ1-1	-	-
CAWSPGDYGYTF	TGTGCCTGGAGTCCAGGGGACTATGGCTACACCTTC	TRBV30	TRBJ1-2	-	-
CASSVTGYNQPQHF	TGTGCCAGCAGCGTTACAGGGTACAATCAGCCCCAGCATTTT	TRBV7-9	TRBJ1-5	-	-
CASSPQGAGNTIYF	TGTGCCAGCTCACCGCAGGGGGCTGGAAACACCATATATTTT	TRBV18	TRBJ1-3	-	TRBD1
CASSSPSGRAYEQYF	TGCGCCAGCAGTTCTCCTAGCGGGAGGGCCTACGAGCAGTACTTC	TRBV10-2	TRBJ2-7	-	TRBD2
CASSTGTHSYNEQFF	TGTGCCAGCAGTACCGGGACTCATTCCTACAATGAGCAGTTCTTC	TRBV6-5	TRBJ2-1	-	-
CASRPPTGSNYGYTF	TGTGCCAGTCGACCTCCGACAGGGTCCAACTATGGCTACACCTTC	TRBV2	TRBJ1-2	-	TRBD1
CASSSTAGTGFNQPQHF	TGTGCCAGCAGTTCCACTGCCGGGACAGGCTTCAATCAGCCCCAGCATTTT	TRBV27	TRBJ1-5	-	TRBD1
CASSNNPIGQGGGYTF	TGTGCCAGCAGTAACAACCCCATCGGACAGGGAGGGGGCTACACCTTC	TRBV6-6	TRBJ1-2	few	TRBD1
CASSLGSGGLYEQYF	TGTGCCAGCTCACTTGGGTCAGGGGGTTTATACGAGCAGTACTTC	TRBV18	TRBJ2-7	-	TRBD1
CASSVAGTDTYEQYF	TGTGCCAGCAGCGTCGCCGGGACAGACACCTACGAGCAGTACTTC	TRBV9	TRBJ2-7	-	TRBD1
CASSLSQGYGYTF	TGTGCCAGCAGCCTCTCCCAGGGCTATGGCTACACCTTC	TRBV5-6	TRBJ1-2	-	-
CASSQDPKALAVTGELFF	TGTGCCAGCAGCCAAGACCCCAAGGCACTAGCAGTCACCGGGGAGCTGTTTTTT	TRBV4-2	TRBJ2-2	-	-
CASSLSRQGPLYGYTF	TGTGCCAGCAGTTTATCTAGACAGGGCCCACTCTATGGCTACACCTTC	TRBV27	TRBJ1-2	-	TRBD1
CAIMAPPGYEQYF	TGTGCCATCATGGCCCCACCGGGATACGAGCAGTACTTC	TRBV10-3	TRBJ2-7	-	-
CASSQGHTSNQPQHF	TGTGCCAGCAGTCAGGGACATACTAGCAATCAGCCCCAGCATTTT	TRBV6-5	TRBJ1-5	once	-
CASSPGLAGVNEQFF	TGTGCCAGCTCACCGGGACTAGCGGGAGTTAATGAGCAGTTCTTC	TRBV18	TRBJ2-1	-	TRBD2
CASSKSGRPDTQYF	TGTGCCAGCTCCAAGAGCGGGAGACCAGATACGCAGTATTTT	TRBV14	TRBJ2-3	-	TRBD2
CSVVEGTYEQYF	TGCAGCGTTGTGGAGGGAACCTACGAGCAGTACTTC	TRBV29-1	TRBJ2-7	-	-
CASSLGQNTDTQYF	TGTGCCAGCAGCTTAGGTCAGAACACAGATACGCAGTATTTT	TRBV7-9	TRBJ2-3	-	-
CASSLGTGYNEQFF	TGTGCCAGCAGCTTGGGGACAGGGTACAATGAGCAGTTCTTC	TRBV7-2	TRBJ2-1	-	TRBD1
CASRSTGNTEAFF	TGTGCCAGCAGATCGACAGGGAACACTGAAGCTTTCTTT	TRBV2	TRBJ1-1	-	-
CASSTRTGDTDTQYF	TGTGCCAGCAGCACCAGGACAGGAGACACAGATACGCAGTATTTT	TRBV13	TRBJ2-3	-	TRBD1
CASSLTTGAAEKLFF	TGTGCCAGCAGCTTAACAACAGGGGCCGCGGAAAAACTGTTTTTT	TRBV7-3	TRBJ1-4	-	TRBD1
CAWAPGDRWNQPQHF	TGTGCCTGGGCCCCCGGGGACAGGTGGAATCAGCCCCAGCATTTT	TRBV30	TRBJ1-5	-	TRBD1
CASRSFSVGLRSSYEQYF	TGTGCCAGCAGATCCTTTTCGGTGGGACTCAGAAGCTCCTACGAGCAGTACTTC	TRBV28	TRBJ2-7	-	-
CASSPTGGGSEKLFF	TGTGCCAGCAGCCCAACAGGGGGGGGTTCCGAAAAACTGTTTTTT	TRBV6-6	TRBJ1-4	-	TRBD1